These T cell receptor beta chains were read from a single sample in a study of blood T cell repertoires in COVID-19. TCRdb keeps only in-frame clones here, not all; method: immunoSEQ multiplex PCR. The sample lists around 290,000 clones; approximately 88% were seen once. The sequenced material came from PBMCs or T cells enriched from blood (not recorded which). The receptors stem from a woman in her forties who had recovered from COVID-19. Both conserved end residues are part of each CDR3. Fields, in order: clone size, J gene, V gene, D gene, CDR3 DNA, CDR3 protein. The D gene is left open where the match is weak. Where a row states a size, it is once, few, many or the class of an expanded clone; other rows omit it.

size: once
J: TRBJ1-4
V: TRBV7-9
D: TRBD1
DNA: TGTGCCAGCAGCTCGACCAGGGGGCGGTCTGGTGAAAAACTGTTTTTT
CDR3: CASSSTRGRSGEKLFF

size: .
J: TRBJ2-7
V: TRBV13
D: .
DNA: TGTGCCAGCAGCCTAGGGGACACTATCTACGAGCAGTACTTC
CDR3: CASSLGDTIYEQYF

size: .
J: TRBJ2-5
V: TRBV7-9
D: .
DNA: TGTGCCAGCAGCTTAGAGCAGGGGAAAGAGACCCAGTACTTC
CDR3: CASSLEQGKETQYF

size: .
J: TRBJ1-6
V: TRBV2
D: .
DNA: TGTGCCAGCAGTGAATACGGGATACCCCTCCACTTT
CDR3: CASSEYGIPLHF

size: .
J: TRBJ1-5
V: TRBV9
D: .
DNA: TGTGCCAGCAGCGCTGCCCAGCGAGTACGGGGGAACAATCAGCCCCAGCATTTT
CDR3: CASSAAQRVRGNNQPQHF

size: .
J: TRBJ2-3
V: TRBV7-3
D: TRBD2
DNA: TGTGCCAGCAGCCGACTAGCGGGACAGCAAGATACGCAGTATTTT
CDR3: CASSRLAGQQDTQYF

size: .
J: TRBJ1-2
V: TRBV19
D: TRBD1
DNA: TGTGCCAGTATCCGACCTGGACAGGGAGGAGGCTACACCTTC
CDR3: CASIRPGQGGGYTF

size: .
J: TRBJ1-2
V: TRBV5-1
D: .
DNA: TGCGCCAGCAGCGCCAGGGAAGAGAACTATGGCTACACCTTC
CDR3: CASSAREENYGYTF

size: .
J: TRBJ1-3
V: TRBV30
D: .
DNA: TGTGCCTGGACACGGGGATTCGGAAACACCATATATTTT
CDR3: CAWTRGFGNTIYF

size: once
J: TRBJ1-2
V: TRBV7-2
D: .
DNA: TGTGCCAGCAGCTTAGATTTTGCAGGGATGAATGGCTACACCTTC
CDR3: CASSLDFAGMNGYTF

size: .
J: TRBJ1-2
V: TRBV25-1
D: .
DNA: TGTGCCAGCAGTGAGGTACAGTATGGCTACACCTTC
CDR3: CASSEVQYGYTF

size: .
J: TRBJ1-4
V: TRBV30
D: TRBD1
DNA: TGTGCCTGGAAATCAGGGGGCCGGTATGGTGAAAAACTGTTTTTT
CDR3: CAWKSGGRYGEKLFF

size: .
J: TRBJ2-5
V: TRBV7-8
D: TRBD1
DNA: TGTGCCAGCAGCTTGAGCCGGACAGGGCTTCAAGAGACCCAGTACTTC
CDR3: CASSLSRTGLQETQYF

size: .
J: TRBJ2-5
V: TRBV6-1
D: .
DNA: TGTGCCAGCAGTGAGCCCCTCGGAGAGACCCAGTACTTC
CDR3: CASSEPLGETQYF

size: .
J: TRBJ2-3
V: TRBV19
D: TRBD2
DNA: TGTGCCAGACGACGGCGGCTGACTAGCGGGAGACGTACAGATACGCAGTATTTT
CDR3: CARRRRLTSGRRTDTQYF

size: .
J: TRBJ1-1
V: TRBV27
D: TRBD1
DNA: TGTGCCAGCAGTGCCTACAGGGGGGGGAACACTGAAGCTTTCTTT
CDR3: CASSAYRGGNTEAFF